This paragraph reports one T cell receptor beta chain. Its specificity is unknown. These data originate in a study of cytomegalovirus exposure and HLA in healthy donors. Study-wide results and caveats: The later analysis indicated that the majority of CMV-associated TCR beta chains appeared HLA-restricted. Association of a missense DCLRE1C variant with TCR beta V- and J-gene trimming was reported in a later analysis.

CDR1 LNHDA and CDR2 SQIVND come from the germline V gene (reference sequence). This CDR3 region has 14 residues. The V and J ends lost 6 bases and 4 bases, in that order; junction bases with no gene match: 8. It was with 60 Vbeta and 13 Jbeta primers that the PCR ran. Profiling relied on immunoSEQ multiplex PCR, and the TCRdb table lists in-frame clones only, not all of them. The table for this sample gives under 85,000 clones. Material for sequencing was PBMCs. The receptor comes from a boy aged 5-17 years in good health and CMV-seronegative. The chain combines TRBV19 with TRBJ1-2; 7 bases are shared with TRBD1. The CDR3 nucleotides are TGTGCCAGTAGCTTTGAGGGACAGCCCTATGGCTACACCTTC. Translation: CASSFEGQPYGYTF.